This T cell receptor (beta chain) was identified during a study of cytomegalovirus exposure and HLA in healthy donors. The study's findings and limits: One variant, a missense change in DCLRE1C, was linked in a later analysis to TCR beta V- and J-gene trimming. According to an earlier analysis, most TCR beta V segments yielded productive rearrangements about 87% or about 30% of the time. In a later analysis, DRB1 alleles had the most associated TCRs; HLA-C alleles the fewest.

The study ran its PCR with 60 Vbeta and 13 Jbeta primers. TCRdb's table, derived via immunoSEQ multiplex PCR, lists solely in-frame clones and lacks some. The sample records about 160,000 clones, about 83% being singletons. The CDR3 contains 16 residues. CDR1 is SGHNT and CDR2 is YYREEE in the germline V gene (reference sequence). The V gene end was trimmed by 4 bases and the J gene end by 0 bases; junction bases not matched to a gene: 6. In regard to this clone: Its antigen is not identified.

The sample was PBMCs. The chain recombines TRBV5-4 with TRBJ2-3; 9 bases align to TRBD1. The sequence was obtained from a woman aged 25 to 39 in good health and CMV-seronegative. The CDR3 here is CASSLGQGFSTDTQYF. The CDR3 DNA follows: TGTGCCAGCAGCCTTGGACAGGGGTTTAGCACAGATACGCAGTATTTT.